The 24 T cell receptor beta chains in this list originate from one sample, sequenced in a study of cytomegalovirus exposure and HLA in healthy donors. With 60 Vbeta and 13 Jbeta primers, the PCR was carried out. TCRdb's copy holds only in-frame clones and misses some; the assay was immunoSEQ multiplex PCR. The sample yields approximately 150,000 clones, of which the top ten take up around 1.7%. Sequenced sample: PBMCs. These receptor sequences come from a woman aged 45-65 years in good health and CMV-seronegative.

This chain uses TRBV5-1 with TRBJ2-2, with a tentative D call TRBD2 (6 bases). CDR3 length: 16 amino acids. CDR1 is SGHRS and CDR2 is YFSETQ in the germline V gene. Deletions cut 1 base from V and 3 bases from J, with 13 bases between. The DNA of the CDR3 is TGCGCCAGCAGCTTGTCAGGCGGGGATTACACCGGGGAGCTGTTTTTT. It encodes CASSLSGGDYTGELFF.

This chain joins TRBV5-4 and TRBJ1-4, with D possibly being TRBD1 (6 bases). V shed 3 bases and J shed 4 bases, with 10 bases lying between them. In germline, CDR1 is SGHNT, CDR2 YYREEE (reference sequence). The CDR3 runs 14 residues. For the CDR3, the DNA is TGTGCCAGCAGCTCGACAGGATATAATGAAAAACTGTTTTTT. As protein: CASSSTGYNEKLFF.

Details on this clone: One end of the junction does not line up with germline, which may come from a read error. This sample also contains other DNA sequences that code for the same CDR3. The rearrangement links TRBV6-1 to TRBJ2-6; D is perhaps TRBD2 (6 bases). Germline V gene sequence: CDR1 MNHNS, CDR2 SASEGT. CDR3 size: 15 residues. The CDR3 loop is CASKRAAPGANVLTF. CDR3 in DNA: TGTGCCAGCAAGCGGGCGGCGCCTGGAGCCAACGTCCTGACTTTC.

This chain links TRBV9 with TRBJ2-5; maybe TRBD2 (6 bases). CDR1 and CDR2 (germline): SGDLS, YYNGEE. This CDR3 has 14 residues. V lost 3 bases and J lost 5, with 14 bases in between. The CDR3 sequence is CASSAGRRLETQYF. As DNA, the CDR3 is TGTGCCAGCAGCGCTGGGAGGCGTTTGGAGACCCAGTACTTC.

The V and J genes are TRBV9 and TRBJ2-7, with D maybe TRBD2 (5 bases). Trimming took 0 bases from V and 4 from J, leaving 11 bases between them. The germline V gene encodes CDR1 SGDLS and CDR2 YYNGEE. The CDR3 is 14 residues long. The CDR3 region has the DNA TGTGCCAGCAGCGTAGTTGGAGGATCGTACGAGCAGTACTTC. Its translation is CASSVVGGSYEQYF.

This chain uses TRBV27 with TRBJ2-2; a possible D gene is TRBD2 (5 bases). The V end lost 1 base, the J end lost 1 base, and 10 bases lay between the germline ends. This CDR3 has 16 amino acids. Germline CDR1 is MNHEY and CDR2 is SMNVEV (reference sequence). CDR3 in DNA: TGTGCCAGCAGTTTATTGAGCGGAAAGAACACCGGGGAGCTGTTTTTT. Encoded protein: CASSLLSGKNTGELFF.

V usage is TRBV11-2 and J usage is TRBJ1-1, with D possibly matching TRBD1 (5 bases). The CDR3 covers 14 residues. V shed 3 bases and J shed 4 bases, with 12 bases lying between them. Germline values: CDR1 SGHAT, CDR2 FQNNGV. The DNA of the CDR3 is TGTGCCAGCAGCTTTAGGGGAGGCCCCACTGAAGCTTTCTTT. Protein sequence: CASSFRGGPTEAFF. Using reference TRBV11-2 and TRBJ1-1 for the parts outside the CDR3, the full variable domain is EAGVAQSPRYKIIEKRQSVAFWCNPISGHATLYWYQQILGQGPKLLIQFQNNGVVDDSQLPKDRFSAERLKGVDSTLKIQPAKLEDSAVYLCASSFRGGPTEAFFGQGTRLTVV.

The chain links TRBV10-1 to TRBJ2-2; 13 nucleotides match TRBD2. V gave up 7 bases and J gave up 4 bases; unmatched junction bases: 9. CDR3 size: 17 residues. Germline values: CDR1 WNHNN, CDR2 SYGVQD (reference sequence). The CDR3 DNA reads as TGCGCCAGCAATTCTAGGACTAGCGGGGGAAGCACCGGGGAGCTGTTTTTT. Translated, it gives CASNSRTSGGSTGELFF.

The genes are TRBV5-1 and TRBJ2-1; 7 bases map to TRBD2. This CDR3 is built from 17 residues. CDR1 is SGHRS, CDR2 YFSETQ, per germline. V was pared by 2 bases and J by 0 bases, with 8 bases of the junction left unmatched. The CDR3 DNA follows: TGCGCCAGCAGCTTAACTAGCGCCACGAACTCCTACAATGAGCAGTTCTTC. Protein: CASSLTSATNSYNEQFF.

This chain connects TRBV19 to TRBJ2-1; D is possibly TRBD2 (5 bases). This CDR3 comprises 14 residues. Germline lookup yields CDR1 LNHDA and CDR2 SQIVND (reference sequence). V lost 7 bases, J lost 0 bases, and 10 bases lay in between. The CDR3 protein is CASKTGFSYNEQFF. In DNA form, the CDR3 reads TGTGCCAGTAAGACGGGGTTCTCCTACAATGAGCAGTTCTTC.

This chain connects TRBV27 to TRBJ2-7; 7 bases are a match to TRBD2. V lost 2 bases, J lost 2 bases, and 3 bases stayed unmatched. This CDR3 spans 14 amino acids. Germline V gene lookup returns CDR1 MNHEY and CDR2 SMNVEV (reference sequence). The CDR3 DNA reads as TGTGCCAGCAGTTTACTAGCGGCCCCCTACGAGCAGTACTTC. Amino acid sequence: CASSLLAAPYEQYF.

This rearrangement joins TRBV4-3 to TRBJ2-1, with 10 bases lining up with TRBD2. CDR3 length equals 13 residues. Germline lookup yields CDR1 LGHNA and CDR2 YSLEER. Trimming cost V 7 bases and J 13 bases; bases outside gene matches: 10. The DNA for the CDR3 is TGCGCCAGCAAAGGACTAGCGGAGCCCTTTCAGTTCTTC. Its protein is CASKGLAEPFQFF.

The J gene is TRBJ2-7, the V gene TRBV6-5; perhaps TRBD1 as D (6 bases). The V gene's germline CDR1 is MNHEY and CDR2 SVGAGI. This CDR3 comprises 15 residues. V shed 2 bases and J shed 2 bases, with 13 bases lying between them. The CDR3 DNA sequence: TGTGCCAGCAGTTACGATTCCCACAGGGCCTACGAGCAGTACTTC. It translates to CASSYDSHRAYEQYF.

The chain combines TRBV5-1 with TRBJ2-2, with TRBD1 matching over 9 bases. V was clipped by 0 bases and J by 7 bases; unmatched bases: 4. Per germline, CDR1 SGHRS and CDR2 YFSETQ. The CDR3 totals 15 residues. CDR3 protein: CASSLAQGASGELFF. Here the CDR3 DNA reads TGCGCCAGCAGCTTGGCACAGGGGGCGAGCGGGGAGCTGTTTTTT.

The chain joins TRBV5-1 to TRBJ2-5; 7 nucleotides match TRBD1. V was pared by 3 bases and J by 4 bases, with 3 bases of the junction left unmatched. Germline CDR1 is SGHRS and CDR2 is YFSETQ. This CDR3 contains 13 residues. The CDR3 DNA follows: TGCGCCAGCAGCTCGACAGGGAGAGAGACCCAGTACTTC. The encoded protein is CASSSTGRETQYF.

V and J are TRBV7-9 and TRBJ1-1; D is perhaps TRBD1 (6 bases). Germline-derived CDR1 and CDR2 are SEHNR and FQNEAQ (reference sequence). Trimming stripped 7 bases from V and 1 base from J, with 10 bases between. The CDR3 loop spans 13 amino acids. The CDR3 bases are TGTGCCAGCACTAAGGACAGGAACACTGAAGCTTTCTTT. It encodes CASTKDRNTEAFF.

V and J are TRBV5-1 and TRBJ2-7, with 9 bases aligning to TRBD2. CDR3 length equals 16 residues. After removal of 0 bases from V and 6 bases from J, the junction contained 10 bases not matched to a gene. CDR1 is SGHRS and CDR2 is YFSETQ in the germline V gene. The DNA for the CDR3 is TGCGCCAGCAGCTTGGCCCCTAGCGGGGAGCCTACCGAGCAGTACTTC. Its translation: CASSLAPSGEPTEQYF. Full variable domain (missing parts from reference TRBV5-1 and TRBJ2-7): KAGVTQTPRYLIKTRGQQVTLSCSPISGHRSVSWYQQTPGQGLQFLFEYFSETQRNKGNFPGRFSGRQFSNSRSEMNVSTLELGDSALYLCASSLAPSGEPTEQYFGPGTRLTVT.

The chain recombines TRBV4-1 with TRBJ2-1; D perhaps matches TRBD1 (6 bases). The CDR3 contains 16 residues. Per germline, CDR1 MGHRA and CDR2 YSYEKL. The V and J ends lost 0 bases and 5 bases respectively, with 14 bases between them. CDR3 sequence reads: CASSQDFPGQHNEQFF. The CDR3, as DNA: TGCGCCAGCAGCCAAGACTTCCCCGGACAGCACAATGAGCAGTTCTTC.

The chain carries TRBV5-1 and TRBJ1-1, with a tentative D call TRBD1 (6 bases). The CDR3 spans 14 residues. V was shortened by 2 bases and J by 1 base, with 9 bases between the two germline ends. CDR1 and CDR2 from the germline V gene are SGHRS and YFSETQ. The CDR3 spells CASSFGRGNTEAFF. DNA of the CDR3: TGCGCCAGCAGCTTTGGCAGGGGGAACACTGAAGCTTTCTTT.

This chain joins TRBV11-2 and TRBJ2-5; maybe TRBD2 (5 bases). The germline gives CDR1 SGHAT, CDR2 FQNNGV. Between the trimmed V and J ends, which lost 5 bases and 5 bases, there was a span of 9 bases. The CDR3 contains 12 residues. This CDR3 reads CASSHGGETQYF. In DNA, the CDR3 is TGTGCCAGCAGCCATGGCGGGGAGACCCAGTACTTC.

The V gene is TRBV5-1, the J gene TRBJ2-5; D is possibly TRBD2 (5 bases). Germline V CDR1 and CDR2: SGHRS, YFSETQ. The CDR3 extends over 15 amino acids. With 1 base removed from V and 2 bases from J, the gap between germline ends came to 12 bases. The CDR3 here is CASSLSSSPQETQYF. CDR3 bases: TGCGCCAGCAGCTTGTCGTCTAGCCCACAAGAGACCCAGTACTTC.

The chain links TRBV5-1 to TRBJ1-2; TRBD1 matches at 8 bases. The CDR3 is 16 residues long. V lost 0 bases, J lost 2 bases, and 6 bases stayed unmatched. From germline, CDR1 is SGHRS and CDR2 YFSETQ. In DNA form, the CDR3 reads TGCGCCAGCAGCTTGGGCAGGGGGCCGGTCAACTATGGCTACACCTTC. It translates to CASSLGRGPVNYGYTF.

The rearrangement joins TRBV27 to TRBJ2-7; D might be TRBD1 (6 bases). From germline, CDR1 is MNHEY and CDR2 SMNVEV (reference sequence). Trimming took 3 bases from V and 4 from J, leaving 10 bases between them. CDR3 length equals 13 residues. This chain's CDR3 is CASSFSTGYEQYF. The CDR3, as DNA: TGTGCCAGCAGTTTTTCAACAGGGTACGAGCAGTACTTC.

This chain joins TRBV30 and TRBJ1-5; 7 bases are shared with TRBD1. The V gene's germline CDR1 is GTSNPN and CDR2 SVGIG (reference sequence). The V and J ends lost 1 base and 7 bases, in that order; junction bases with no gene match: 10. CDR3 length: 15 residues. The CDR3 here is CAWSAHYDREQPQHF. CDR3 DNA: TGTGCCTGGAGTGCCCACTATGACAGGGAACAGCCCCAGCATTTT.